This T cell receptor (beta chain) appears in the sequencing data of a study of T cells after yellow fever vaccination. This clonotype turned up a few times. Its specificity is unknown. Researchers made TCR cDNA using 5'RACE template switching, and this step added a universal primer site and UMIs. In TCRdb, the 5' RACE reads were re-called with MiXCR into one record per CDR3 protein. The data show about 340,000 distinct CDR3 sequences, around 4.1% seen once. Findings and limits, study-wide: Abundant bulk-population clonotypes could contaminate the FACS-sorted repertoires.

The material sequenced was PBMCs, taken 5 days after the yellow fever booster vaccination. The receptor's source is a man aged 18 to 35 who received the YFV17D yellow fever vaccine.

In DNA, the CDR3 is TGTGCCAGCAGCTTAGGGGCAGACCTCCTGGAGCAGTACTTC. Translated: CASSLGADLLEQYF. J is TRBJ2-7 and V is TRBV7-6, with D uncertain. Germline assignment: CDR1 SGHVS and CDR2 FNYEAQ. The CDR3 length is 14 residues. V lost 1 base to trimming and J lost 7 bases, with 14 bases between them.